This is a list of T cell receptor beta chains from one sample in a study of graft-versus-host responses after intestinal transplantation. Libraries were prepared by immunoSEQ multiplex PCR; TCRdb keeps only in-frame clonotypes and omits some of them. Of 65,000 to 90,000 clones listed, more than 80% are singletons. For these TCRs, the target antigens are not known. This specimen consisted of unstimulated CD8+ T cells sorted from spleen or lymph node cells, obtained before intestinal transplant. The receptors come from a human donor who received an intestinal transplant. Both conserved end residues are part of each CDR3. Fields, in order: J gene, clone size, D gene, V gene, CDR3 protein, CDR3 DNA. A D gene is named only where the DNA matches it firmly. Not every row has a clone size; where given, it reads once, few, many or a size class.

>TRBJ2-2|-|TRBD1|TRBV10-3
CAISEGTGNTGELFF
TGTGCCATCAGTGAAGGGACAGGGAACACCGGGGAGCTGTTTTTT
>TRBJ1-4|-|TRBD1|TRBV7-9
CASSAPGTGGPNYEKLFF
TGTGCCAGCAGCGCACCCGGGACAGGGGGTCCGAATTATGAAAAACTGTTTTTT
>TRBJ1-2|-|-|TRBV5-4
CASSLHPPIDSRPFYGYTF
TGTGCCAGCAGCCTCCATCCTCCCATTGACAGCCGCCCTTTCTATGGCTACACCTTC
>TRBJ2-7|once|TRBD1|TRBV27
CASSRSGQGREQYF
TGTGCCAGCAGTAGATCGGGACAGGGCCGCGAGCAGTACTTC
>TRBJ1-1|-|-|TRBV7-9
CATPPATVNTEAFF
TGTGCCACCCCTCCCGCGACAGTAAACACTGAAGCTTTCTTT
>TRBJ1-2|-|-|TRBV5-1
CASSLFTRFYGYTF
TGCGCCAGCAGCTTGTTTACCAGGTTCTATGGCTACACCTTC
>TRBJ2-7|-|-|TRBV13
CASSLGLGTPYEQYF
TGTGCCAGCAGCTTAGGCCTCGGGACACCCTACGAGCAGTACTTC
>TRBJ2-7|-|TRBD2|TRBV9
CASSVGEAGGFYEQYF
TGTGCCAGCAGCGTAGGGGAAGCGGGAGGGTTCTACGAGCAGTACTTC
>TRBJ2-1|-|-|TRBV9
CASSVGGGAYNEQFF
TGTGCCAGCAGCGTAGGAGGGGGGGCCTACAATGAGCAGTTCTTC
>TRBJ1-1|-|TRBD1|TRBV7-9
CASSSPPDRDPSHTEAFF
TGTGCCAGCAGCTCCCCTCCCGACAGGGATCCGTCTCACACTGAAGCTTTCTTT
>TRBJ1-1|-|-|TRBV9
CASSPETGPNTEAFF
TGTGCCAGCAGCCCAGAGACAGGACCGAACACTGAAGCTTTCTTT
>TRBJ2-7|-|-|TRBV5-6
CASSLLGSSYEQYF
TGTGCCAGCAGCTTGCTCGGGAGCTCCTACGAGCAGTACTTC
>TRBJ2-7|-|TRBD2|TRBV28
CASSLFKREGPEQYF
TGTGCCAGCAGTTTATTTAAGCGGGAGGGCCCCGAGCAGTACTTC
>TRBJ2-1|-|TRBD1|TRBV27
CASSLGTGGNEQFF
TGTGCCAGCAGTTTGGGGACAGGGGGGAATGAGCAGTTCTTC
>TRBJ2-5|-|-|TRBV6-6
CASSYLIKSPQETQYF
TGTGCCAGCAGTTACTTAATTAAGAGCCCTCAAGAGACCCAGTACTTC
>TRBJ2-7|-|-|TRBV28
CASSFKPRGTLYEQYF
TGTGCCAGCAGTTTTAAACCGAGGGGGACCCTCTACGAGCAGTACTTC
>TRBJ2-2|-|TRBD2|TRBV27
CASSPLGAGGTGELFF
TGTGCCAGCAGCCCCTTGGGGGCGGGGGGGACCGGGGAGCTGTTTTTT
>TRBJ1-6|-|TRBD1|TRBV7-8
CASSLTVTGSLSPLHF
TGTGCCAGCAGCTTAACGGTGACAGGGTCACTCTCACCCCTCCACTTT
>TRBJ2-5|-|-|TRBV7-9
CASSSGETQYF
TGTGCCAGCAGCTCAGGAGAGACCCAGTACTTC
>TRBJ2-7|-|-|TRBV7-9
CASSLGAWYEQYF
TGTGCCAGCAGCTTAGGGGCATGGTACGAGCAGTACTTC
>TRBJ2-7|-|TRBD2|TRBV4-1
CASSQDQLAFYEQYF
TGCGCCAGCAGCCAAGACCAACTAGCGTTCTACGAGCAGTACTTC
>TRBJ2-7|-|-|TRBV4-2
CASSQVRATYEQYF
TGTGCCAGCAGCCAAGTCAGGGCCACCTACGAGCAGTACTTC
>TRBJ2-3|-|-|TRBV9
CASSRGVTDTQYF
TGTGCCAGCAGCCGCGGGGTCACAGATACGCAGTATTTT
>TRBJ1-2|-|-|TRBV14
CASSQDSSGGRYGYTF
TGTGCCAGCAGCCAAGATTCCTCTGGCGGGAGATATGGCTACACCTTC
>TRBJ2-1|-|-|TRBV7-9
CASSPTGPNEQFF
TGTGCCAGCAGCCCGACAGGTCCCAATGAGCAGTTCTTC
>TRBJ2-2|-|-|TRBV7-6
CASSLEAAENTGELFF
TGTGCCAGCAGCTTAGAGGCCGCGGAGAACACCGGGGAGCTGTTTTTT
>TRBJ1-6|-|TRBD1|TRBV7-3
CASSQGGDYNSPLHF
TGTGCCAGCAGCCAAGGGGGCGACTATAATTCACCCCTCCACTTT
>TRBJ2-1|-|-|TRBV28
CASSGLTEAAIYNEQFF
TGTGCCAGCAGTGGATTAACTGAAGCGGCAATTTACAATGAGCAGTTCTTC
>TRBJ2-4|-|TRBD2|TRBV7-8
CASSFRGGKDKNIQYF
TGTGCCAGCAGCTTCCGGGGGGGCAAAGACAAAAACATTCAGTACTTC
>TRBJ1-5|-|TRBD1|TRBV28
CASSPDRINQPQHF
TGTGCCAGCAGCCCGGACAGGATCAATCAGCCCCAGCATTTT
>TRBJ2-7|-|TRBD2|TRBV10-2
CASSLAGENYEQYF
TGCGCCAGCAGTCTAGCGGGAGAGAACTACGAGCAGTACTTC
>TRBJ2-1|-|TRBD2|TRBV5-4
CASSLGTGGQFF
TGTGCCAGCAGCTTGGGAACGGGAGGCCAGTTCTTC
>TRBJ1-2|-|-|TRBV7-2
CASSLTGANYGYTF
TGTGCCAGCAGTTTAACAGGAGCCAACTATGGCTACACCTTC
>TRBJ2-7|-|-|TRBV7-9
CASSPKQSYSYEQYF
TGTGCCAGCAGTCCGAAACAGTCGTACTCCTACGAGCAGTACTTC
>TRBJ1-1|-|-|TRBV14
CASSQEAGNTEAFF
TGTGCCAGCAGCCAAGAGGCAGGGAATACTGAAGCTTTCTTT
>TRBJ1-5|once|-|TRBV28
CASSLGGSQPQHF
TGTGCCAGCAGTTTGGGGGGGAGCCAGCCCCAGCATTTT
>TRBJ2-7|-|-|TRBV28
CASSFVFGNGGTYEQYF
TGTGCCAGCAGTTTCGTCTTTGGTAATGGGGGCACCTACGAGCAGTACTTC
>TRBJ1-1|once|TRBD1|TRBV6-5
CASKKFDRGNTEAFF
TGTGCCAGCAAAAAATTCGACAGGGGGAACACTGAAGCTTTCTTT
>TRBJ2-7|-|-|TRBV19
CASSQGAGYEQYF
TGTGCCAGTAGTCAGGGAGCGGGCTACGAGCAGTACTTC
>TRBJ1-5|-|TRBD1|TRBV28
CASSTGGNQPQHF
TGTGCCAGCAGCACAGGGGGCAATCAGCCCCAGCATTTT
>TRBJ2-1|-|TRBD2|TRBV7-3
CASSLKGTSGIGNEQFF
TGTGCCAGCAGCTTAAAAGGGACTAGCGGGATAGGCAATGAGCAGTTCTTC